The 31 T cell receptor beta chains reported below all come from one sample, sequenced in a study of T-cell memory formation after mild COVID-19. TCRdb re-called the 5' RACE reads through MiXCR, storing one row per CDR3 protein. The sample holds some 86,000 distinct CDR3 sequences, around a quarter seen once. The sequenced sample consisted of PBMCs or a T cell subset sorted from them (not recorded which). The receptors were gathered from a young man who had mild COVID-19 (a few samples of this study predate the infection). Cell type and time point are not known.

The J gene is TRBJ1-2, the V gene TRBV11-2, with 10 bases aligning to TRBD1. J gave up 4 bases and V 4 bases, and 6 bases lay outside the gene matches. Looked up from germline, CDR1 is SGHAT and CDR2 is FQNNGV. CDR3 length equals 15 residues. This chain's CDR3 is CASSWPGQGSYGYTF. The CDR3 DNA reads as TGTGCCAGCAGCTGGCCGGGACAGGGGAGCTATGGCTACACCTTC.

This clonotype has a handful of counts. Here the CDR3 reads CASSQDQPRTGGETQYF. As DNA, the CDR3 is TGTGCCAGCAGCCAAGATCAGCCCCGGACCGGGGGAGAGACCCAGTACTTC. The chain is built from TRBV4-2 and TRBJ2-5; maybe TRBD2 (6 bases). Per germline, CDR1 LGHNA and CDR2 YNFKEQ. Deletions cut 0 bases from V and 4 bases from J, with 18 bases between. The CDR3 has 17 residues.

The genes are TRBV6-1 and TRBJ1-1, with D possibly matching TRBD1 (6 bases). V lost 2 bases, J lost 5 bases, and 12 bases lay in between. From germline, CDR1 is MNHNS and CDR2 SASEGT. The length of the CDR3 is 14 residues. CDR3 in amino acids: CASSELGAGTEAFF. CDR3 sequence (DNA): TGTGCCAGCAGTGAATTGGGGGCCGGGACTGAAGCTTTCTTT.

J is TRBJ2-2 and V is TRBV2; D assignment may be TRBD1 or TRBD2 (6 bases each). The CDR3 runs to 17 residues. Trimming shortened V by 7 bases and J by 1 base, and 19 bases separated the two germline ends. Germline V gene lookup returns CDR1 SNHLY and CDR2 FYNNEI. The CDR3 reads CASTPARGLMNTGELFF. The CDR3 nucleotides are TGTGCCAGCACCCCCGCCCGGGGGCTCATGAACACCGGGGAGCTGTTTTTT.

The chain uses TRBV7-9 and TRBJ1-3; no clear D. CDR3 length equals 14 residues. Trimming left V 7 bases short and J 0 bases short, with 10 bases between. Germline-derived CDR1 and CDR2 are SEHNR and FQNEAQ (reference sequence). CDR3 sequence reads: CASKGASSGNTIYF. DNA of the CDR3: TGTGCCAGCAAAGGAGCTAGCTCTGGAAACACCATATATTTT.

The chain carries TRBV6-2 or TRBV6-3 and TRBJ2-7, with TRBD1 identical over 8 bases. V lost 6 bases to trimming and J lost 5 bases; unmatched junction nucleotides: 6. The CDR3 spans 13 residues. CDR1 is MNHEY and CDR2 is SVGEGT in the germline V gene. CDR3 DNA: TGTGCCAGCAGACCGGACAGGGTCCACGAGCAGTACTTC. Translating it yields CASRPDRVHEQYF.

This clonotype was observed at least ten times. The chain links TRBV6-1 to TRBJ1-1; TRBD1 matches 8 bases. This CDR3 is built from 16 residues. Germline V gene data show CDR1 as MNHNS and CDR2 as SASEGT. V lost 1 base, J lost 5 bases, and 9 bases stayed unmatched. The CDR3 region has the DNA TGTGCCAGCAGTGAAGGACAGGGGCCGGGTCAGACTGAAGCTTTCTTT. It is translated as CASSEGQGPGQTEAFF.

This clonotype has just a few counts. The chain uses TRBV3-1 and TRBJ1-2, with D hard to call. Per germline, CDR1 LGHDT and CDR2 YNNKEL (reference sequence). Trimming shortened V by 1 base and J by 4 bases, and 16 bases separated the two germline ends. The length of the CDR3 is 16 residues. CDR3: CASSQGGQAHTYGYTF. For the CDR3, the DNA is TGTGCCAGCAGCCAAGGAGGCCAAGCCCATACCTATGGCTACACCTTC.

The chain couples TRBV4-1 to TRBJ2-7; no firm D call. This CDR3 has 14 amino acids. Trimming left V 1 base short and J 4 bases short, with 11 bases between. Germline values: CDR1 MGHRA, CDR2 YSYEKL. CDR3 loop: CASSQGQEKYEQYF. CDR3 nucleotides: TGCGCCAGCAGCCAAGGGCAGGAAAAGTACGAGCAGTACTTC.

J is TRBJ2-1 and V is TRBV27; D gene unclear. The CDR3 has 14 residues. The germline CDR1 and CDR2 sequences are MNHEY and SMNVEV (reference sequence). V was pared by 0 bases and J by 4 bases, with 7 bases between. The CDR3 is CASSLSVAYNEQFF. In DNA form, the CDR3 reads TGTGCCAGCAGTTTATCGGTAGCTTACAATGAGCAGTTCTTC.

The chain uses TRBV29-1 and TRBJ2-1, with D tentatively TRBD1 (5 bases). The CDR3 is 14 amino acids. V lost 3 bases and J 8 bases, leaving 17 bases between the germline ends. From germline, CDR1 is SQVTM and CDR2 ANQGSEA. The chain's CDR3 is CSVDGGRVGDEQFF. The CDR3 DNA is TGCAGCGTTGATGGTGGCAGGGTGGGCGATGAGCAGTTCTTC.

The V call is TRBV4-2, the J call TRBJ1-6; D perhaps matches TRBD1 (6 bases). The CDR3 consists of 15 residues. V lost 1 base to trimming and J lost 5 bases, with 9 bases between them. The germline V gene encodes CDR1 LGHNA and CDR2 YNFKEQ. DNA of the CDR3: TGTGCCAGCAGCCAAGGTAGGACAGATAATTCACCCCTCCACTTT. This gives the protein CASSQGRTDNSPLHF.

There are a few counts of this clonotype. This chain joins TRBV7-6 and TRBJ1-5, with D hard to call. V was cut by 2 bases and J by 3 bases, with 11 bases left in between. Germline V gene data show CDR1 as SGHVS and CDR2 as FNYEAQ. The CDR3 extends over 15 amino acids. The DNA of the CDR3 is TGTGCCAGCAGCTTATATGGGAATCCCAATCAGCCCCAGCATTTT. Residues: CASSLYGNPNQPQHF. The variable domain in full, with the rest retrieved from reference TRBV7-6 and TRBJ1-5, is GAGVSQSPRYKVTKRGQDVALRCDPISGHVSLYWYRQALGQGPEFLTYFNYEAQQDKSGLPNDRFSAERPEGSISTLTIQRTEQRDSAMYRCASSLYGNPNQPQHFGDGTRLSIL.

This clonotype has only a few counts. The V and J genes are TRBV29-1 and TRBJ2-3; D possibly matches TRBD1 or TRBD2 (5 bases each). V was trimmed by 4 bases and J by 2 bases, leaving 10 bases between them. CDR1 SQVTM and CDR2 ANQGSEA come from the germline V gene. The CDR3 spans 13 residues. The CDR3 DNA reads TGCAGCGTTGTCTGGGGGTCCACAGATACGCAGTATTTT. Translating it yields CSVVWGSTDTQYF.

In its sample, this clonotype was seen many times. This CDR3 reads CASSVGPRYNEQFF. The CDR3 nucleotides are TGTGCCAGCAGCGTAGGCCCGAGATACAATGAGCAGTTCTTC. V usage is TRBV9 and J usage is TRBJ2-1; D remains ambiguous. Trimming removed 0 bases at V and 4 bases at J, with 8 bases between. Germline V gene sequence: CDR1 SGDLS, CDR2 YYNGEE. The CDR3 covers 14 residues.

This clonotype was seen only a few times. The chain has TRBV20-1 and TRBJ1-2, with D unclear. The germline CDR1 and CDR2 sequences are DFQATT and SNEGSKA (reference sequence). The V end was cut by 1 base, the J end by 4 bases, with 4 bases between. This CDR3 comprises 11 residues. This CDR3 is CSARVRYGYTF. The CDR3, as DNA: TGCAGTGCTAGAGTCCGCTATGGCTACACCTTC.

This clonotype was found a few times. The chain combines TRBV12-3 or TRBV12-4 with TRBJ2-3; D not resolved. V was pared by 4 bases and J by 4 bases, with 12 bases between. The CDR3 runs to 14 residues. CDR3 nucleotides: TGTGCCAGCAGTTCCTCTGAGGTTCCAGATACGCAGTATTTT. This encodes CASSSSEVPDTQYF.

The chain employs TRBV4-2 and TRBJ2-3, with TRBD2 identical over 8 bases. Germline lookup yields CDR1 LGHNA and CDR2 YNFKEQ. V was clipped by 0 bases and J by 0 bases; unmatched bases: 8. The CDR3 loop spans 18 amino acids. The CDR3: CASSQEGAGGPSTDTQYF. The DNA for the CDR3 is TGTGCCAGCAGCCAAGAGGGGGCGGGGGGCCCTAGCACAGATACGCAGTATTTT.

The CDR3 coding sequence is TGCAGTGCTAGTCGCAGGGAGATCTCAGCGTTGGAAGAGACCCAGTACTTC. This translates into CSASRREISALEETQYF. V gene TRBV20-1 combines with J gene TRBJ2-5; D possibly uses TRBD1 or TRBD2 (5 bases each). Germline V gene sequence: CDR1 DFQATT, CDR2 SNEGSKA (reference sequence). Trimming left V 3 bases short and J 3 bases short, with 23 bases between. CDR3 length equals 17 residues.

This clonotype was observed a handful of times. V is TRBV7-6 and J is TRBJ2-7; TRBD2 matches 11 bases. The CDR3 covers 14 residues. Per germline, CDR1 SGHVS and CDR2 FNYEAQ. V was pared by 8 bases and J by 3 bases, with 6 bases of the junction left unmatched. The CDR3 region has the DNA TGTGCCAGCGGCCCGGGACTAGCGGACTACGAGCAGTACTTC. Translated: CASGPGLADYEQYF.

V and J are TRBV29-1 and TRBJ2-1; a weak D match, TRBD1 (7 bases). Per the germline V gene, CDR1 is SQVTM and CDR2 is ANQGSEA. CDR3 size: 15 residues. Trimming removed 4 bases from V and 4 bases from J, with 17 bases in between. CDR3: CSVGARGATYNEQFF. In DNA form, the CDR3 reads TGCAGCGTTGGGGCCAGGGGGGCCACTTACAATGAGCAGTTCTTC.

DNA for the CDR3: TGTGCCAGCAGTTACGAGGGCACCGGGGAGCTGTTTTTT. Translation gives CASSYEGTGELFF. J is TRBJ2-2 and V is TRBV6-5; D may be TRBD2 (5 bases). V lost 2 bases, J lost 4 bases, and 5 bases lay in between. The CDR3 runs to 13 residues. Germline V gene lookup returns CDR1 MNHEY and CDR2 SVGAGI.

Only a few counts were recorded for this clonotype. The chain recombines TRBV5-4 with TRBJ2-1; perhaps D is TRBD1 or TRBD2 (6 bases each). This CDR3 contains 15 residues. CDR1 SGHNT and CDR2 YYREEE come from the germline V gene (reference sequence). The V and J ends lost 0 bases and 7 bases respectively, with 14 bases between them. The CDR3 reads CASSLVGGLTNEQFF. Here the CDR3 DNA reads TGTGCCAGCAGCTTGGTGGGGGGCCTCACTAATGAGCAGTTCTTC.

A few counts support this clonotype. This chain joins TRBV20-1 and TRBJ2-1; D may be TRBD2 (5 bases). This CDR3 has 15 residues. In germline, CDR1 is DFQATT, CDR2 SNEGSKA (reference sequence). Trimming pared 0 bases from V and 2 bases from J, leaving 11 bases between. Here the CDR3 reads CSARDAAVAYNEQFF. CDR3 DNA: TGCAGTGCTAGAGACGCAGCGGTGGCCTACAATGAGCAGTTCTTC.

The CDR3 sequence is CASSLAAGGPQHF. In DNA form, the CDR3 reads TGTGCCAGCAGCTTAGCGGCCGGTGGGCCCCAGCATTTT. J is TRBJ1-5 and V is TRBV7-9; D not certain. This CDR3 is 13 amino acids long. V dropped 0 bases and J dropped 9 bases, with 9 bases sitting between them. CDR1 is SEHNR and CDR2 is FQNEAQ in the germline V gene (reference sequence).

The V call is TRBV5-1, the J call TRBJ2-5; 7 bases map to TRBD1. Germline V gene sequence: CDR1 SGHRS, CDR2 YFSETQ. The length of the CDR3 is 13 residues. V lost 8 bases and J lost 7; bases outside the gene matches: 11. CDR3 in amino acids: CARKIGGSGTQYF. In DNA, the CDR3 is TGCGCCAGGAAGATAGGGGGCTCAGGGACCCAGTACTTC.

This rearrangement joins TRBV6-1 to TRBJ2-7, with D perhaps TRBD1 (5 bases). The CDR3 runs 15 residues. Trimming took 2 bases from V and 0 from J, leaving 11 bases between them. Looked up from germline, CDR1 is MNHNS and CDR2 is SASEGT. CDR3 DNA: TGTGCCAGCAGTGAAAGTAGGGGCGGCTCCTACGAGCAGTACGTC. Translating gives CASSESRGGSYEQYV.

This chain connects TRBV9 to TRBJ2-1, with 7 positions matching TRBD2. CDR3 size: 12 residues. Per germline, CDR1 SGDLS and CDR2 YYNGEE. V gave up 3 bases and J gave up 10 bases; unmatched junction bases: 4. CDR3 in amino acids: CASSATSREQFF. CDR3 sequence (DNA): TGTGCCAGCAGCGCGACTAGCCGGGAGCAGTTCTTC. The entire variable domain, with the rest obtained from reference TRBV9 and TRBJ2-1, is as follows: DSGVTQTPKHLITATGQRVTLRCSPRSGDLSVYWYQQSLDQGLQFLIQYYNGEERAKGNILERFSAQQFPDLHSELNLSSLELGDSALYFCASSATSREQFFGPGTRLTVL.

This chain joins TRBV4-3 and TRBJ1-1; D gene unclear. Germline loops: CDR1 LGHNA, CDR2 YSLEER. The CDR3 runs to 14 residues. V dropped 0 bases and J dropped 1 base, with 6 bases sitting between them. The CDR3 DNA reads TGCGCCAGCAGCCAAGATAGCGAGAACACTGAAGCTTTCTTT. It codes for CASSQDSENTEAFF.

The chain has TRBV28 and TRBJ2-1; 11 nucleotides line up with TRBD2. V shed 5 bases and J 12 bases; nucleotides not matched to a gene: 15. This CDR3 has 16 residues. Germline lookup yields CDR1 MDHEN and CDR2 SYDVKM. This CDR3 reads CASSPPGSGGGRGQFF. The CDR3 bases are TGTGCCAGCAGTCCCCCGGGTAGCGGGGGGGGTAGGGGGCAGTTCTTC.

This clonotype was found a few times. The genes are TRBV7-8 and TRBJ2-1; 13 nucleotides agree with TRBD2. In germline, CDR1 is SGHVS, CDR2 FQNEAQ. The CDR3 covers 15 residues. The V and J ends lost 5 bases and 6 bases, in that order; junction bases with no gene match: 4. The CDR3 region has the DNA TGTGCCAGCAGCCCAACTAGCGGGGGGGGCAATGAGCAGTTCTTC. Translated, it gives CASSPTSGGGNEQFF.